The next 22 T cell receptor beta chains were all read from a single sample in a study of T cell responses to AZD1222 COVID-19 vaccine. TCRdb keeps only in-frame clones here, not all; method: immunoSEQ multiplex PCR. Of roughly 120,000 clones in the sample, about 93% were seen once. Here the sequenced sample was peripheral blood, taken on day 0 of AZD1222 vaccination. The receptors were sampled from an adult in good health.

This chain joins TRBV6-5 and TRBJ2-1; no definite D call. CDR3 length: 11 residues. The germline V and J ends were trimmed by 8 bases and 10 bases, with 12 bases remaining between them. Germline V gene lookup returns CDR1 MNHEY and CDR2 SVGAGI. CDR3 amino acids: CASRRGKEQFF. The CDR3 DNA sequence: TGTGCCAGCCGGAGAGGAAAAGAGCAGTTCTTC.

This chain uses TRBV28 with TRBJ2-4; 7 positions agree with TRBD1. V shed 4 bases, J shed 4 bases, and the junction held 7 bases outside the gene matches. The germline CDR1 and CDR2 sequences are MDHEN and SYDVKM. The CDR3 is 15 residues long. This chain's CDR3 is CASSSQGPTKNIQYF. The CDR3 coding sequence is TGTGCCAGCAGTTCACAGGGGCCTACTAAAAACATTCAGTACTTC.

The CDR3 coding sequence is TGTGCCAGCAGTATGGCGGTCAGCACAGATACGCAGTATTTT. It yields the protein CASSMAVSTDTQYF. The chain has TRBV7-9 and TRBJ2-3; D gene unclear. Germline V gene lookup returns CDR1 SEHNR and CDR2 FQNEAQ (reference sequence). The CDR3 has 14 amino acids. V was shortened by 6 bases and J by 0 bases, with 10 bases between the two germline ends. Complete variable domain (other parts from reference TRBV7-9 and TRBJ2-3): DTGVSQNPRHKITKRGQNVTFRCDPISEHNRLYWYRQTLGQGPEFLTYFQNEAQLEKSRLLSDRFSAERPKGSFSTLEIQRTEQGDSAMYLCASSMAVSTDTQYFGPGTRLTVL.

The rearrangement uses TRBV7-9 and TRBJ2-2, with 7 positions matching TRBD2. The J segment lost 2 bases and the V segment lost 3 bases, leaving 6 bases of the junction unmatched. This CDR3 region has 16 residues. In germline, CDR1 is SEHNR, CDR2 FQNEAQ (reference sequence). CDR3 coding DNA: TGTGCCAGCAGCTTTGGTGCTAGCGGTAACACCGGGGAGCTGTTTTTT. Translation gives CASSFGASGNTGELFF.

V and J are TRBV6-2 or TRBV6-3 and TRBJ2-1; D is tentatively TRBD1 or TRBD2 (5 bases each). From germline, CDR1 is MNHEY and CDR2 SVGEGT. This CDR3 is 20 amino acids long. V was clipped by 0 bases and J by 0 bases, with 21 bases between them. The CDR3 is CASSYSRALLTGPSYNEQFF. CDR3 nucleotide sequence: TGTGCCAGCAGTTACTCACGAGCTCTCCTGACGGGACCCTCCTACAATGAGCAGTTCTTC.

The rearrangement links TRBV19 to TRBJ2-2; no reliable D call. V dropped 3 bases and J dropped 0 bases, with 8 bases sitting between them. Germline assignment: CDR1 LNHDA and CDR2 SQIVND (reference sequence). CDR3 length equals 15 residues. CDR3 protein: CASSINFANTGELFF. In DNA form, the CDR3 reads TGTGCCAGTAGTATCAACTTTGCGAACACCGGGGAGCTGTTTTTT.

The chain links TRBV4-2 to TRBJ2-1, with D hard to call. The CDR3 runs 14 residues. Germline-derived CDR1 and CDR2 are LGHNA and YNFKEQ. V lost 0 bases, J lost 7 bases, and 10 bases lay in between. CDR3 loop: CASSQELGSNEQFF. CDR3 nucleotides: TGTGCCAGCAGCCAAGAGCTAGGGTCTAATGAGCAGTTCTTC.

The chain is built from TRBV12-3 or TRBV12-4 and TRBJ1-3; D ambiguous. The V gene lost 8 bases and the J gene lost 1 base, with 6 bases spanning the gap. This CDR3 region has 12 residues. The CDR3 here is CASLISGNTIYF. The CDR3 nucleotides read TGTGCCAGCCTAATATCTGGAAACACCATATATTTT.

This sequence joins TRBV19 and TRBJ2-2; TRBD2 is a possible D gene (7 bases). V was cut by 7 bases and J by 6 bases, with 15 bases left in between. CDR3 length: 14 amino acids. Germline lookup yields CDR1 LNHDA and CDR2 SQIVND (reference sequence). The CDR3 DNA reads TGTGCCAGTATGGGGGGGCCAACACCCGGGGAGCTGTTTTTT. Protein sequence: CASMGGPTPGELFF.

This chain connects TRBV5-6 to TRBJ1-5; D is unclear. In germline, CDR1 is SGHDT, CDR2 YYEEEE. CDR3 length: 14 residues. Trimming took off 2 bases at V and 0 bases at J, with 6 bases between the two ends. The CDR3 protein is CASSFRISNQPQHF. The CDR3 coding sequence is TGTGCCAGCAGCTTCCGTATTAGCAATCAGCCCCAGCATTTT.

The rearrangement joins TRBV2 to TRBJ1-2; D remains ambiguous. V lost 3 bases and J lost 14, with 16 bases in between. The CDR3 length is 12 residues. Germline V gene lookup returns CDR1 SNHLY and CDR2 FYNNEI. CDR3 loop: CASSDLGFRQTF. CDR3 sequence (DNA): TGTGCCAGCAGTGATTTGGGGTTTAGGCAGACCTTC.

CDR3 coding DNA: TGTGCCAGTAGTAAGACCCCCCCCACAGATACGCAGTATTTT. The encoded protein is CASSKTPPTDTQYF. V usage is TRBV19 and J usage is TRBJ2-3, with D unclear. The CDR3 spans 14 residues. Germline lookup yields CDR1 LNHDA and CDR2 SQIVND (reference sequence). V shed 4 bases and J shed 2 bases, with 10 bases lying between them. The entire variable domain, with the rest obtained from reference TRBV19 and TRBJ2-3, is as follows: DGGITQSPKYLFRKEGQNVTLSCEQNLNHDAMYWYRQDPGQGLRLIYYSQIVNDFQKGDIAEGYSVSREKKESFPLTVTSAQKNPTAFYLCASSKTPPTDTQYFGPGTRLTVL.

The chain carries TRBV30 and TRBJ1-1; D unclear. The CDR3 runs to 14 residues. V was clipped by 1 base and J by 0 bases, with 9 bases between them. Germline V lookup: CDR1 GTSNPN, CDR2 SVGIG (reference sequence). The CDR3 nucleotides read TGTGCCTGGAGTGGGACGGCCATGAACACTGAAGCTTTCTTT. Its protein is CAWSGTAMNTEAFF.

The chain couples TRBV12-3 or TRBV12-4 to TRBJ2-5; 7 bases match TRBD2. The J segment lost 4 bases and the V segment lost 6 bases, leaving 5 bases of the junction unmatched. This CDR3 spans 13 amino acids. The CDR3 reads CASRFREGETQYF. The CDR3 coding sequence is TGTGCCAGCAGGTTTAGGGAGGGAGAGACCCAGTACTTC.

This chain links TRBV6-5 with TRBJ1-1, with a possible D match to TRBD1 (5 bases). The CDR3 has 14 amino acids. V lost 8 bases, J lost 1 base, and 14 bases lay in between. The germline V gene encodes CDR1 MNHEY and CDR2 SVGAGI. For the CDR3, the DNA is TGTGCCAGCGGATCCGGGACGGGGAACACTGAAGCTTTCTTT. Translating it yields CASGSGTGNTEAFF.

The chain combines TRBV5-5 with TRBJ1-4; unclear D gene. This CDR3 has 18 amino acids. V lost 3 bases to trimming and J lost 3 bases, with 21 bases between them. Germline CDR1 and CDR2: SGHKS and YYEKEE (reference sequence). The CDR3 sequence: CASSSVGPGWTANEKLFF. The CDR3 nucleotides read TGTGCCAGCAGCTCGGTAGGCCCCGGGTGGACGGCTAATGAAAAACTGTTTTTT.

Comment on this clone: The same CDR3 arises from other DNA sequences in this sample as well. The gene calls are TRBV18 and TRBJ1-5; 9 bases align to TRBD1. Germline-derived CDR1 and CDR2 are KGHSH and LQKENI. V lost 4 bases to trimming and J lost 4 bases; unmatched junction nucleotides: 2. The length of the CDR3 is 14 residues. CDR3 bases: TGTGCCAGCTCACGGGACAGGGCTAATCAGCCCCAGCATTTT. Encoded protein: CASSRDRANQPQHF.

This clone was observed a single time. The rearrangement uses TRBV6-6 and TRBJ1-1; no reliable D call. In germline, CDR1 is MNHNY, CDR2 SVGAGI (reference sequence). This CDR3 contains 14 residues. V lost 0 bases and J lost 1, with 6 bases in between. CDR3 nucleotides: TGTGCCAGCAGTTACTCTACAACGAACACTGAAGCTTTCTTT. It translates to CASSYSTTNTEAFF.

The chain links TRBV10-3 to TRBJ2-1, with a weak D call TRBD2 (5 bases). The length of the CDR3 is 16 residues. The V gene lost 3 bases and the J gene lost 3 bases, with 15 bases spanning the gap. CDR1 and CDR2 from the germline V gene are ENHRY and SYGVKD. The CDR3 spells CAISDRGEGYYNEQFF. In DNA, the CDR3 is TGTGCCATCAGTGATCGGGGTGAGGGCTACTACAATGAGCAGTTCTTC.

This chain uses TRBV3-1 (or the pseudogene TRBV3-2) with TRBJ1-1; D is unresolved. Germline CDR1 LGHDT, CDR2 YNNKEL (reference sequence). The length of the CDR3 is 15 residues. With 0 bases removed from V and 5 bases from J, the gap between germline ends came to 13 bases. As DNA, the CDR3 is TGTGCCAGCAGCCAAGACCCCCCCAGTGGGACTGAAGCTTTCTTT. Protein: CASSQDPPSGTEAFF.

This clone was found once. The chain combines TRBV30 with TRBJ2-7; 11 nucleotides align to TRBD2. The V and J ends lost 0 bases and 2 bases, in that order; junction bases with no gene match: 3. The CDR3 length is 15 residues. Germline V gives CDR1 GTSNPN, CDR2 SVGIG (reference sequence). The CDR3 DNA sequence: TGTGCCTGGAGTGTAGGGACTAGCGGTCCCTACGAGCAGTACTTC. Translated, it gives CAWSVGTSGPYEQYF.

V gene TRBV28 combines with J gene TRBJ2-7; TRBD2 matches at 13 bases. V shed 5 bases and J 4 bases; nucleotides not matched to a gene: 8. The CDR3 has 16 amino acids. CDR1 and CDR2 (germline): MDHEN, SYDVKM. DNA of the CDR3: TGTGCCAGCAGTGGTCCTTGGACTAGCGGGAGTTACGAGCAGTACTTC. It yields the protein CASSGPWTSGSYEQYF.